Detailed here is one T cell receptor (beta chain). Its specificity is unknown. The sample contains more than one DNA sequence encoding this CDR3. This CDR3 has 14 residues. V lost 5 bases, J lost 0 bases, and 4 bases stayed unmatched. Germline CDR1 and CDR2: SGHRS and YFSETQ. The sample is drawn from a study of OX40 agonist ivuxolimab in advanced cancers. Overall study context: With a range of roughly 23 to 85, age averaged about 58 years, and around 80% were male. Past anti-PD-1, anti-PD-L1 or anti-CTLA-4 therapy was accepted, and approximately 37% had received some. Among those treated, three patients had partial responses, one with hepatocellular carcinoma and two with cutaneous melanoma.

Study-wide findings and caveats: CD4+ and CD8+ T cells in blood underwent clonal expansion by week 6 at 0.1 to 3.0 mg/kg.

Produced via immunoSEQ multiplex PCR; TCRdb's table is partial and in-frame only. The sample yields around 64,000 clones, 80% to 90% seen once. J is TRBJ2-7 and V is TRBV5-1, with 8 nucleotides matching TRBD2. The receptor comes from an adult with an advanced solid tumor such as melanoma, head and neck, liver or kidney cancer. The sample was CD4+ or CD8+ T cells sorted from blood, taken in a trial of the OX40 agonist ivuxolimab. Written as DNA, the CDR3 is TGCGCCAGCAGTTCTAGCGGGCTCTCCTACGAGCAGTACTTC. Translating gives CASSSSGLSYEQYF.